This TCR beta chain is from a study of human T cells and chemical hapten exposure. The V and J ends lost 2 bases and 4 bases, in that order; junction bases with no gene match: 16. The length of the CDR3 is 19 residues. TCRdb fed the RACE reads into MiXCR, producing one record per CDR3 protein. The data hold roughly 100,000 distinct CDR3 sequences, with 30% to 35% observed a single time. Time point meaning: patch test 3, about 24 weeks after DPC sensitization. As for treatment: therapeutic diphenylcyclopropenone sensitization with weekly scalp DPC. Only a few counts were recorded for this clonotype. The sample was whole blood, taken in connection with sensitization to the hapten diphenylcyclopropenone (DPC). This clonotype originated in a man aged 40-49 years with alopecia areata. Some clones in this sample may be carry-over from other donors' samples. This chain uses TRBV12-3 or TRBV12-4 with TRBJ2-1; the match to TRBD2 covers 8 bases. In DNA, the CDR3 is TGTGCCAGCAGTTTACCCAGCCTCCGGGTTTCGGGAGGGTACAATGAGCAGTTCTTC. It is translated as CASSLPSLRVSGGYNEQFF.